The present entry profiles one T cell receptor beta chain with its context. This sample is drawn from a study of blood T cell repertoires in COVID-19. TCRdb's table, derived via immunoSEQ multiplex PCR, lists solely in-frame clones and lacks some. Among about 170,000 clones listed, around 82% were seen once. Germline CDR1 reads KGHDR; CDR2 reads SFDVKD. Trimming removed 5 bases at V and 0 bases at J, with 8 bases between. The CDR3 runs 14 residues. Sequenced sample: peripheral blood. The TCR sequence derives from a man aged 65 to 79 with active or convalescent COVID-19. This chain links TRBV24-1 with TRBJ2-3, with D maybe TRBD2 (5 bases). The CDR3 loop reads CATSASGSTDTQYF. CDR3 DNA sequence: TGTGCCACCAGTGCCTCGGGGAGCACAGATACGCAGTATTTT.